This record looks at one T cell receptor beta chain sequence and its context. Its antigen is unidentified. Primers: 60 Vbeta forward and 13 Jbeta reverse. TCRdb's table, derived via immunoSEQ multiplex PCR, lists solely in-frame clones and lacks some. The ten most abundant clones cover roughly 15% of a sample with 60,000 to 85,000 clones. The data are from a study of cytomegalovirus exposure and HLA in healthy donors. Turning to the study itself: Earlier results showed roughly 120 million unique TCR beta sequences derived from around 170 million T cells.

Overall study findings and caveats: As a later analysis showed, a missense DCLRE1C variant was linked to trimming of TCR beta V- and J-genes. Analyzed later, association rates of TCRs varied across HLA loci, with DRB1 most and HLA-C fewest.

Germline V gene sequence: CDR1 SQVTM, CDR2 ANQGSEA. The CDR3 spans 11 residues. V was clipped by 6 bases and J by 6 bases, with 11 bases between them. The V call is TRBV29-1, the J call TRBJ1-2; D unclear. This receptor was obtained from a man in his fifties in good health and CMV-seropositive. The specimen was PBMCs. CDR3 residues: CSVRRGDGYTF. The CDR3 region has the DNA TGCAGCGTGCGGCGGGGAGATGGCTACACCTTC. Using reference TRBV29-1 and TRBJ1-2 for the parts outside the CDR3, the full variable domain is SAVISQKPSRDICQRGTSLTIQCQVDSQVTMMFWYRQQPGQSLTLIATANQGSEATYESGFVIDKFPISRPNLTFSTLTVSNMSPEDSSIYLCSVRRGDGYTFGSGTRLTVV.